These 12 T cell receptor beta chains came from one sample sequenced in a study of technical replicates of blood from a handful of donors. Clones were read by immunoSEQ multiplex PCR, and TCRdb kept only the in-frame ones, dropping some. The repertoire holds 65,000 to 90,000 clones, 86% seen once, with around 5% in the top ten. Input material: PBMCs. These receptors all come from a human donor in good health. Some clones in this sample may be carry-over from other donors' samples.

This clone was counted a single time. V usage is TRBV12-5 and J usage is TRBJ1-3; D is unresolved. Germline assignment: CDR1 LGHNT and CDR2 FRNRAP. The V and J ends lost 1 base and 2 bases respectively, with 6 bases between them. There are 14 residues in the CDR3. This CDR3 is CASGLGGAGNTIYF. CDR3 coding DNA: TGTGCTAGTGGTTTGGGGGGAGCTGGAAACACCATATATTTT.

The chain carries TRBV19 and TRBJ1-4; TRBD1 matches at 8 bases. V shed 6 bases, J shed 3 bases, and the junction held 3 bases outside the gene matches. The CDR3 loop spans 14 amino acids. Germline assignment: CDR1 LNHDA and CDR2 SQIVND (reference sequence). The CDR3 bases are TGTGCCAGTAGGCAGGGGGCAGCTAATGAAAAACTGTTTTTT. This gives the protein CASRQGAANEKLFF.

J is TRBJ2-6 and V is TRBV5-4; TRBD2 matches at 11 bases. CDR1 SGHNT and CDR2 YYREEE come from the germline V gene (reference sequence). The CDR3 has 18 residues. V dropped 0 bases and J dropped 1; count of bases not matched to a gene: 3. DNA of the CDR3: TGTGCCAGCAGCTTGGGTCTAGCGGGGGGATCTGGGGCCAACGTCCTGACTTTC. It codes for CASSLGLAGGSGANVLTF.

V and J are TRBV4-3 and TRBJ2-7; D remains unclear. The CDR3 contains 13 residues. Germline CDR1 is LGHNA and CDR2 is YSLEER. Trimming took off 0 bases at V and 0 bases at J, with 3 bases between the two ends. The CDR3 DNA reads as TGCGCCAGCAGCCAAGATAACTCCTACGAGCAGTACTTC. It specifies CASSQDNSYEQYF.

The chain joins TRBV7-9 to TRBJ1-1; TRBD1 aligns across 7 bases. The V gene's germline CDR1 is SEHNR and CDR2 FQNEAQ (reference sequence). The junction had 5 bases not matched to a gene; V was cut back by 5 bases and J by 5 bases. CDR3 size: 13 residues. The chain's CDR3 is CASSGQEQTEAFF. The CDR3 DNA sequence: TGTGCCAGCAGCGGACAGGAACAAACTGAAGCTTTCTTT.

Regarding this clone: The junction does not match germline at one end; this may be a read error. Other DNA sequences in this sample translate to the same CDR3. The chain joins TRBV15 to TRBJ1-2; D gene ambiguous. Germline CDR1 LNHNV, CDR2 YYDKDF (reference sequence). The CDR3 spans 13 residues. Here the CDR3 reads CATSRVPDYGYTF. CDR3 coding DNA: TGTGCCACCAGTAGAGTCCCGGACTATGGCTACACCTTC.

The chain links TRBV11-2 to TRBJ2-1; 8 bases are a match to TRBD2. There are 14 residues in the CDR3. The ends lost 5 bases at V and 2 bases at J; junction bases unmatched: 2. Looked up from germline, CDR1 is SGHAT and CDR2 is FQNNGV. The DNA of the CDR3 is TGTGCCAGCAGCGCGCGGGAGGCCTACAATGAGCAGTTCTTC. This translates into CASSAREAYNEQFF.

This chain connects TRBV6-4 to TRBJ1-6; tentative D call: TRBD1 (5 bases). V was cut by 4 bases and J by 6 bases, with 13 bases left in between. The germline gives CDR1 MRHNA, CDR2 SNTAGT. This CDR3 is built from 15 residues. The CDR3 reads CASSADSNRNSPLHF. The CDR3 DNA is TGTGCCAGCAGTGCCGACAGTAATCGTAATTCACCCCTCCACTTT.

The chain links TRBV25-1 to TRBJ2-7; 7 bases are a match to TRBD2. J lost 4 bases, V lost 6 bases, and 9 bases had no gene match. The CDR3 is 14 residues long. Germline V gene lookup returns CDR1 MGHDK and CDR2 SYGVNS. CDR3 loop: CASRNTGGYYEQYF. The CDR3 DNA reads TGTGCCAGCAGAAACACGGGGGGATATTACGAGCAGTACTTC.

The rearrangement uses TRBV30 and TRBJ2-7, with 7 bases that match TRBD1. Germline V gives CDR1 GTSNPN, CDR2 SVGIG (reference sequence). The CDR3 covers 14 residues. V lost 3 bases to trimming and J lost 3 bases; unmatched junction nucleotides: 8. In DNA, the CDR3 is TGTGCCTGGAGCTCCGACAGGGAACTCTACGAGCAGTACTTC. It encodes CAWSSDRELYEQYF.

The chain uses TRBV29-1 and TRBJ2-2, with 8 positions matching TRBD1. The length of the CDR3 is 13 residues. The V gene end was trimmed by 7 bases and the J gene end by 4 bases; junction bases not matched to a gene: 5. Germline CDR1 SQVTM, CDR2 ANQGSEA. CDR3 in amino acids: CSAGDRSTGELFF. Written as DNA, the CDR3 is TGCAGCGCAGGGGACAGGTCCACCGGGGAGCTGTTTTTT.

In DNA form, the CDR3 reads TGTGCCAGCAGTTACTCCGGGACTAGCAACGAGCAGTACTTC. Translation gives CASSYSGTSNEQYF. This chain uses TRBV6-5 with TRBJ2-7, with 9 bases lining up with TRBD2. Germline-derived CDR1 and CDR2 are MNHEY and SVGAGI. The trim removed 0 bases at V and 5 bases at J, leaving 2 bases unmatched. The CDR3 is made up of 14 amino acids.